Following are 24 T cell receptor beta chains from one sample sequenced in a study of technical replicates of blood from a handful of donors. Generated by immunoSEQ multiplex PCR, the TCRdb table keeps only in-frame clones and is missing some. The sample lists 75,000 to 100,000 clones; around 95% were seen once. The sequenced sample was T cells isolated from PBMCs. The source of these receptors is a human donor in good health.

The J gene is TRBJ1-5, the V gene TRBV4-2; perhaps TRBD1 as D (6 bases). The CDR3 runs to 14 residues. With 3 bases removed from V and 8 bases from J, the gap between germline ends came to 14 bases. Germline CDR1 LGHNA, CDR2 YNFKEQ. In nucleotides, the CDR3 is TGTGCCAGCAGCCAGCGGACAGCTAACGAGCCCCAGCATTTT. Encoded protein: CASSQRTANEPQHF.

The chain joins TRBV6-1 to TRBJ2-5; possible D gene TRBD1, 6 bases. V lost 2 bases and J lost 4, with 11 bases in between. This CDR3 is 14 amino acids long. Germline-derived CDR1 and CDR2 are MNHNS and SASEGT. The CDR3 reads CASSEPSGVETQYF. CDR3 in DNA: TGTGCCAGCAGTGAACCCTCAGGGGTAGAGACCCAGTACTTC.

The rearrangement joins TRBV6-4 to TRBJ2-3; 12 bases line up with TRBD2. The CDR3 has 17 amino acids. Germline V lookup: CDR1 MRHNA, CDR2 SNTAGT. The J segment lost 1 base and the V segment lost 3 bases, leaving 5 bases of the junction unmatched. The DNA for the CDR3 is TGTGCCAGCAGTGAGACTAGCGGGAGCTTTCGCACAGATACGCAGTATTTT. It is translated as CASSETSGSFRTDTQYF.

The chain links TRBV28 to TRBJ2-7; tentatively, D is TRBD2 (6 bases). CDR1 and CDR2 from the germline V gene are MDHEN and SYDVKM. Trimming pared 4 bases from V and 5 bases from J, leaving 21 bases between. CDR3 length: 16 residues. The CDR3 DNA is TGTGCCAGCAGTTGGACGTACCGGGACTTCAAGGACGAGCAGTACTTC. Amino acids: CASSWTYRDFKDEQYF.

This clone was observed once. The chain couples TRBV7-8 to TRBJ2-3; D might be TRBD2 (5 bases). V shed 1 base and J shed 2 bases, with 7 bases lying between them. This CDR3 region has 14 residues. Germline CDR1 reads SGHVS; CDR2 reads FQNEAQ. This CDR3 reads CASSLGGYTDTQYF. CDR3 DNA sequence: TGTGCCAGCAGCTTAGGAGGGTACACAGATACGCAGTATTTT.

The chain couples TRBV27 to TRBJ2-7; perhaps TRBD1 as D (5 bases). This CDR3 has 14 residues. Germline V gene sequence: CDR1 MNHEY, CDR2 SMNVEV (reference sequence). Trimming pared 5 bases from V and 1 base from J, leaving 12 bases between. The CDR3 DNA follows: TGTGCCAGCAGTCCCAGAAAGGGGTCCTACGAGCAGTACTTC. As protein: CASSPRKGSYEQYF.

The genes are TRBV5-4 and TRBJ2-1, with TRBD1 matching 9 bases. V lost 4 bases and J lost 0; bases outside the gene matches: 5. CDR1 is SGHNT, CDR2 YYREEE, per germline (reference sequence). The CDR3 consists of 16 residues. The CDR3 reads CASSPPGQGSYNEQFF. The CDR3 DNA reads as TGTGCCAGCAGCCCACCGGGACAGGGCTCCTACAATGAGCAGTTCTTC.

The gene calls are TRBV10-3 and TRBJ2-5, with 9 bases aligning to TRBD2. The junction had 8 bases not matched to a gene; V was cut back by 4 bases and J by 5 bases. Germline values: CDR1 ENHRY, CDR2 SYGVKD. The CDR3 contains 15 residues. CDR3: CAISGGSGSWETQYF. The CDR3 DNA sequence: TGTGCCATCAGTGGAGGTAGCGGGAGCTGGGAGACCCAGTACTTC.

The chain uses TRBV19 and TRBJ2-2; 12 bases align to TRBD2. V was clipped by 8 bases and J by 5 bases; unmatched bases: 9. CDR3 length equals 16 residues. Germline V gene lookup returns CDR1 LNHDA and CDR2 SQIVND (reference sequence). The CDR3 protein is CASSALTSGRTGELFF. CDR3 sequence (DNA): TGTGCCAGTTCGGCCCTGACTAGCGGGAGAACCGGGGAGCTGTTTTTT.

This chain joins TRBV9 and TRBJ2-5; possible D gene TRBD1, 6 bases. The CDR3 extends over 14 amino acids. Trimming took 3 bases from V and 2 from J, leaving 11 bases between them. The germline V gene has CDR1 SGDLS and CDR2 YYNGEE. In DNA form, the CDR3 reads TGTGCCAGCAGCGCGGGACACCAGCAAGAGACCCAGTACTTC. Encoded protein: CASSAGHQQETQYF.

A note on this clone: Its ends do not fully match the called genes, so a read error is possible. The chain combines TRBV9 with TRBJ2-3; 8 nucleotides align to TRBD2. Germline values: CDR1 SGDLS, CDR2 YYNGEE. The CDR3 is made up of 12 amino acids. CDR3 nucleotide sequence: TGTGCCAGCAGCGTAGGGACTAGCCCGCCGAATTTT. Its protein product is CASSVGTSPPNF. Full variable domain (rest looked up from reference TRBV9 and TRBJ2-3): DSGVTQTPKHLITATGQRVTLRCSPRSGDLSVYWYQQSLDQGLQFLIQYYNGEERAKGNILERFSAQQFPDLHSELNLSSLELGDSALYFCASSVGTSPPNFGPGTRLTVL.

This rearrangement joins TRBV7-6 to TRBJ2-2; TRBD2 aligns across 13 bases. J was trimmed by 4 bases and V by 5 bases; bases with no gene match: 4. Germline CDR1 reads SGHVS; CDR2 reads FNYEAQ. CDR3 length: 16 residues. The CDR3 sequence: CASSVWTSGGTGELFF. CDR3 bases: TGTGCCAGCAGCGTCTGGACTAGCGGGGGCACCGGGGAGCTGTTTTTT. Variable domain in full (rest from reference TRBV7-6 and TRBJ2-2): GAGVSQSPRYKVTKRGQDVALRCDPISGHVSLYWYRQALGQGPEFLTYFNYEAQQDKSGLPNDRFSAERPEGSISTLTIQRTEQRDSAMYRCASSVWTSGGTGELFFGEGSRLTVL.

The CDR3 bases are TGCGCCAGCAGTAGGGGCGCAGATACGCAGTATTTT. Translated, it gives CASSRGADTQYF. The chain recombines TRBV5-1 with TRBJ2-3, with D maybe TRBD1 (5 bases). Per germline, CDR1 SGHRS and CDR2 YFSETQ. Trimming removed 5 bases at V and 4 bases at J, with 8 bases between. This CDR3 has 12 amino acids. Drawing the rest from reference TRBV5-1 and TRBJ2-3, the complete variable domain is KAGVTQTPRYLIKTRGQQVTLSCSPISGHRSVSWYQQTPGQGLQFLFEYFSETQRNKGNFPGRFSGRQFSNSRSEMNVSTLELGDSALYLCASSRGADTQYFGPGTRLTVL.

The chain combines TRBV7-9 with TRBJ2-2; 13 bases are a match to TRBD2. Losses at the gene ends were 5 bases for V and 3 bases for J; bases not matched to a gene: 12. The V gene's germline CDR1 is SEHNR and CDR2 FQNEAQ (reference sequence). This CDR3 comprises 19 residues. This chain's CDR3 is CASSVPGLAGSADTGELFF. The DNA of the CDR3 is TGTGCCAGCAGCGTTCCGGGACTAGCGGGGAGTGCGGACACCGGGGAGCTGTTTTTT.

V and J are TRBV7-9 and TRBJ1-1; D ambiguous. Per the germline V gene, CDR1 is SEHNR and CDR2 is FQNEAQ (reference sequence). This CDR3 is built from 11 residues. Trimming removed 6 bases from V and 5 bases from J, with 7 bases in between. CDR3 bases: TGTGCCAGCAGGTGGGCGACTGAAGCTTTCTTT. As protein: CASRWATEAFF.

The chain is built from TRBV7-9 and TRBJ2-3, with a weak D call TRBD1 (5 bases). Germline assignment: CDR1 SEHNR and CDR2 FQNEAQ (reference sequence). This CDR3 spans 15 amino acids. Trimming removed 1 base at V and 0 bases at J, with 8 bases between. The CDR3 is CASSLETDSTDTQYF. The CDR3 nucleotides read TGTGCCAGCAGCTTAGAGACAGATAGCACAGATACGCAGTATTTT. Drawing the rest from reference TRBV7-9 and TRBJ2-3, the complete variable domain is DTGVSQNPRHKITKRGQNVTFRCDPISEHNRLYWYRQTLGQGPEFLTYFQNEAQLEKSRLLSDRFSAERPKGSFSTLEIQRTEQGDSAMYLCASSLETDSTDTQYFGPGTRLTVL.

The chain has TRBV9 and TRBJ2-5; TRBD2 might be the D (7 bases). The germline V gene encodes CDR1 SGDLS and CDR2 YYNGEE. The germline V and J ends were trimmed by 0 bases and 5 bases, with 17 bases remaining between them. The CDR3 runs 16 residues. In DNA, the CDR3 is TGTGCCAGCAGCGTAGAGGATAGGGGGAGGGTGGAGACCCAGTACTTC. It encodes CASSVEDRGRVETQYF.

This chain links TRBV19 with TRBJ2-7, with 7 bases identical to TRBD1. The CDR3 has 16 residues. After removal of 5 bases from V and 2 bases from J, the junction contained 12 bases not matched to a gene. Germline V lookup: CDR1 LNHDA, CDR2 SQIVND (reference sequence). The DNA of the CDR3 is TGTGCCAGTAGTCCTCCCCTTGGGACAGAAGCCTACGAGCAGTACTTC. Amino acids: CASSPPLGTEAYEQYF.

The rearrangement uses TRBV11-3 and TRBJ2-2; TRBD2 agrees at 7 bases. The CDR3 has 17 amino acids. The germline V gene has CDR1 SGHNT and CDR2 YENEEA. The V segment lost 5 bases and the J segment 8 bases; nucleotides outside the gene matches: 17. CDR3 coding DNA: TGTGCCAGCAGCCCTTCTATAGTGTCCGGCGGGAGAGGGGAGCTGTTTTTT. It translates to CASSPSIVSGGRGELFF.

The count of this clone is one. The V and J genes are TRBV18 and TRBJ1-5; TRBD1 might be the D (5 bases). V lost 4 bases and J 0 bases, leaving 16 bases between the germline ends. The CDR3 runs 17 residues. Germline V gives CDR1 KGHSH, CDR2 LQKENI. CDR3 in amino acids: CASSHPPGVYSNQPQHF. The DNA for the CDR3 is TGTGCCAGCTCACACCCCCCGGGGGTCTATAGCAATCAGCCCCAGCATTTT.

The chain couples TRBV9 to TRBJ2-1, with D perhaps TRBD1 (5 bases). The CDR3 has 15 residues. Germline V gives CDR1 SGDLS, CDR2 YYNGEE. V was trimmed by 4 bases and J by 9 bases, leaving 20 bases between them. CDR3 in amino acids: CASSTIKDSISEQFF. In nucleotides, the CDR3 is TGTGCCAGCAGCACCATTAAAGACAGTATTAGTGAGCAGTTCTTC.

V is TRBV27 and J is TRBJ1-2; maybe TRBD1 (5 bases). From germline, CDR1 is MNHEY and CDR2 SMNVEV (reference sequence). The CDR3 extends over 12 amino acids. Trimming pared 6 bases from V and 4 bases from J, leaving 9 bases between. CDR3 sequence reads: CASSSRGYGYTF. In DNA, the CDR3 is TGTGCCAGCAGCTCAAGGGGCTATGGCTACACCTTC.

The V gene is TRBV25-1, the J gene TRBJ1-5, with unresolved D. The V end lost 0 bases, the J end lost 4 bases, and 7 bases lay between the germline ends. CDR3 length: 14 residues. From germline, CDR1 is MGHDK and CDR2 SYGVNS. The CDR3 region has the DNA TGTGCCAGCAGTGAATACGGAGGGAATCAGCCCCAGCATTTT. Its translation is CASSEYGGNQPQHF. The whole variable domain, remainder taken from reference TRBV25-1 and TRBJ1-5, is EADIYQTPRYLVIGTGKKITLECSQTMGHDKMYWYQQDPGMELHLIHYSYGVNSTEKGDLSSESTVSRIRTEHFPLTLESARPSHTSQYLCASSEYGGNQPQHFGDGTRLSIL.

V gene TRBV28 combines with J gene TRBJ2-7; D possibly uses TRBD1 or TRBD2 (9 bases each). Germline V lookup: CDR1 MDHEN, CDR2 SYDVKM. The CDR3 is made up of 19 amino acids. Between the trimmed V and J ends, which lost 3 bases and 7 bases, there was a span of 31 bases. CDR3 amino acids: CASSFIGQGLAGALFEQYF. The CDR3 bases are TGTGCCAGCAGTTTTATTGGACAGGGGTTAGCGGGAGCCCTCTTTGAGCAGTACTTC.